This is a list of T cell receptor beta chains from one sample in a study of OX40 agonist ivuxolimab in advanced cancers. Measured with immunoSEQ multiplex PCR; TCRdb has only the in-frame clones, and not every one. The sample has approximately 61,000 clones, around nine tenths seen once; the top ten hold 1.3%. The sequenced sample was CD4+ or CD8+ T cells sorted from blood, obtained in a trial of the OX40 agonist ivuxolimab. The receptor source for this set is an adult with an advanced solid tumor such as melanoma, head and neck, liver or kidney cancer. Each CDR3 is given with its conserved first and last residue. The order of the fields is clone size, D gene, V gene, J gene, CDR3 protein, CDR3 DNA. The D gene is left open where the match is weak. Size values are once, few and many counts, or a class for expanded clones, and some rows have none.

clone size: .; D gene: .; V gene: TRBV21-1; J gene: TRBJ2-3; CDR3 protein: CASSNEAGPSGGLTDTQYF; CDR3 DNA: TGTGCCAGCAGCAACGAAGCAGGGCCGTCGGGGGGGCTCACAGATACGCAGTATTTT
clone size: .; D gene: TRBD1; V gene: TRBV5-5; J gene: TRBJ1-2; CDR3 protein: CASSHGQGLFYGYTF; CDR3 DNA: TGTGCCAGCAGCCACGGACAGGGGCTGTTCTATGGCTACACCTTC
clone size: few; D gene: TRBD2; V gene: TRBV6-5; J gene: TRBJ2-1; CDR3 protein: CASSYRASGRDEQFF; CDR3 DNA: TGTGCCAGCAGTTATCGGGCTAGCGGGAGAGATGAGCAGTTCTTC
clone size: .; D gene: TRBD1; V gene: TRBV29-1; J gene: TRBJ1-2; CDR3 protein: CSVGGDRVGYTF; CDR3 DNA: TGCAGCGTTGGTGGGGACAGGGTTGGCTACACCTTC
clone size: .; D gene: .; V gene: TRBV14; J gene: TRBJ2-6; CDR3 protein: CASRASSGANVLTF; CDR3 DNA: TGTGCCAGCAGGGCCAGCTCTGGGGCCAACGTCCTGACTTTC
clone size: .; D gene: .; V gene: TRBV30; J gene: TRBJ2-7; CDR3 protein: CAWRAEIAASYEQYF; CDR3 DNA: TGTGCCTGGAGGGCCGAAATAGCGGCCTCCTACGAGCAGTACTTC
clone size: .; D gene: .; V gene: TRBV28; J gene: TRBJ1-2; CDR3 protein: CASSSLNQVLYGYTF; CDR3 DNA: TGTGCCAGCAGTTCTTTAAATCAGGTTCTCTATGGCTACACCTTC
clone size: .; D gene: .; V gene: TRBV28; J gene: TRBJ1-5; CDR3 protein: CASSYEGGPQHF; CDR3 DNA: TGTGCCAGCAGTTATGAGGGTGGGCCCCAGCATTTT
clone size: .; D gene: .; V gene: TRBV6-6; J gene: TRBJ1-5; CDR3 protein: CASSYSHQPQHF; CDR3 DNA: TGTGCCAGCAGTTACTCACATCAGCCTCAGCATTTT
clone size: .; D gene: TRBD1; V gene: TRBV27; J gene: TRBJ1-2; CDR3 protein: CASSPKTGDGYTF; CDR3 DNA: TGTGCCAGCAGTCCAAAAACAGGGGATGGCTACACCTTC
clone size: once; D gene: TRBD1; V gene: TRBV10-3; J gene: TRBJ2-7; CDR3 protein: CAISDPGGSSEQYF; CDR3 DNA: TGTGCCATCAGTGACCCAGGGGGCTCGAGCGAGCAGTACTTC
clone size: .; D gene: .; V gene: TRBV4-1; J gene: TRBJ1-1; CDR3 protein: CASSQQWGAAFF; CDR3 DNA: TGCGCCAGCAGCCAACAATGGGGTGCAGCTTTCTTT
clone size: .; D gene: .; V gene: TRBV7-7; J gene: TRBJ2-5; CDR3 protein: CASSLAPYGETQYF; CDR3 DNA: TGTGCCAGCAGCTTAGCGCCCTACGGAGAGACCCAGTACTTC
clone size: .; D gene: TRBD1; V gene: TRBV2; J gene: TRBJ2-3; CDR3 protein: CASSGTGGTDTQYF; CDR3 DNA: TGTGCCAGCAGTGGGACAGGGGGCACAGATACGCAGTATTTT
clone size: .; D gene: .; V gene: TRBV28; J gene: TRBJ2-1; CDR3 protein: CASSPSGLGAYNEQFF; CDR3 DNA: TGTGCCAGCAGTCCCTCGGGACTGGGGGCCTACAATGAGCAGTTCTTC
clone size: .; D gene: .; V gene: TRBV9; J gene: TRBJ1-2; CDR3 protein: CASSAAVGGFYGYTF; CDR3 DNA: TGTGCCAGCAGCGCTGCCGTCGGGGGATTCTATGGCTACACCTTC
clone size: .; D gene: .; V gene: TRBV19; J gene: TRBJ2-5; CDR3 protein: CASSIGGRGGQETQYF; CDR3 DNA: TGTGCCAGTAGTATAGGCGGTAGGGGAGGTCAAGAGACCCAGTACTTC
clone size: once; D gene: .; V gene: TRBV4-1; J gene: TRBJ2-7; CDR3 protein: CASSHPLPGPRAPYF; CDR3 DNA: TGCGCCAGCAGCCACCCCCTCCCGGGACCCCGGGCCCCGTACTTC
clone size: .; D gene: .; V gene: TRBV7-6; J gene: TRBJ2-7; CDR3 protein: CASSPIFSTYEQYF; CDR3 DNA: TGTGCCAGCAGCCCCATATTTTCGACGTACGAGCAGTACTTC
clone size: .; D gene: .; V gene: TRBV5-1; J gene: TRBJ2-2; CDR3 protein: CASSLVRGHTGELFF; CDR3 DNA: TGCGCCAGCAGCTTGGTGCGGGGGCACACCGGGGAGCTGTTTTTT
clone size: .; D gene: .; V gene: TRBV23-1; J gene: TRBJ1-2; CDR3 protein: CASTHLDTVYGYTF; CDR3 DNA: TGCGCCAGCACTCACCTGGACACCGTCTATGGCTACACCTTC
clone size: .; D gene: .; V gene: TRBV6-1; J gene: TRBJ1-4; CDR3 protein: CASSERFRLPGEKLFF; CDR3 DNA: TGTGCCAGCAGTGAAAGGTTCCGGCTCCCGGGTGAAAAACTGTTTTTT
clone size: .; D gene: .; V gene: TRBV19; J gene: TRBJ2-3; CDR3 protein: CASSIPQGKSTDTQYF; CDR3 DNA: TGTGCCAGTAGTATCCCCCAGGGTAAAAGCACAGATACGCAGTATTTT
clone size: .; D gene: .; V gene: TRBV2; J gene: TRBJ1-1; CDR3 protein: CASSSGTFNTEAFF; CDR3 DNA: TGTGCCAGCAGCTCCGGGACGTTTAACACTGAAGCTTTCTTT
clone size: .; D gene: TRBD1; V gene: TRBV25-1; J gene: TRBJ2-1; CDR3 protein: CASSEPGQGRNEQFF; CDR3 DNA: TGTGCCAGCAGTGAACCGGGACAGGGGCGAAATGAGCAGTTCTTC
clone size: .; D gene: .; V gene: TRBV6-1; J gene: TRBJ2-7; CDR3 protein: CASTRPATYEQYF; CDR3 DNA: TGTGCCAGCACTCGACCGGCTACCTACGAGCAGTACTTC
clone size: .; D gene: TRBD1; V gene: TRBV7-2; J gene: TRBJ2-3; CDR3 protein: CASSLVGTGHTDTQYF; CDR3 DNA: TGTGCCAGCAGCTTAGTCGGGACAGGGCACACAGATACGCAGTATTTT
clone size: .; D gene: .; V gene: TRBV10-3; J gene: TRBJ1-1; CDR3 protein: CASRREGTEAFF; CDR3 DNA: TGTGCTAGCCGGCGGGAGGGGACTGAAGCTTTCTTT
clone size: .; D gene: TRBD1; V gene: TRBV6-1; J gene: TRBJ2-7; CDR3 protein: CASSVSGGDYEQYF; CDR3 DNA: TGTGCCAGCAGTGTGTCAGGGGGCGACTACGAGCAGTACTTC
clone size: .; D gene: .; V gene: TRBV14; J gene: TRBJ2-3; CDR3 protein: CASSQAGGSRDTQYF; CDR3 DNA: TGTGCCAGCAGCCAAGCAGGAGGGAGTCGAGATACGCAGTATTTT
clone size: .; D gene: .; V gene: TRBV15; J gene: TRBJ2-5; CDR3 protein: CATSRVLGQVQETQYF; CDR3 DNA: TGTGCCACCAGCAGAGTCCTCGGGCAGGTCCAAGAGACCCAGTACTTC
clone size: .; D gene: .; V gene: TRBV28; J gene: TRBJ2-7; CDR3 protein: CASSLSGRYEQYF; CDR3 DNA: TGTGCCAGCAGTTTATCTGGGAGATACGAGCAGTACTTC
clone size: .; D gene: TRBD2; V gene: TRBV7-2; J gene: TRBJ2-7; CDR3 protein: CASSRGGSYEQYF; CDR3 DNA: TGTGCCAGCAGCCGCGGGGGCTCCTACGAGCAGTACTTC
clone size: .; D gene: .; V gene: TRBV28; J gene: TRBJ2-2; CDR3 protein: CASSPSTFAGELFF; CDR3 DNA: TGTGCCAGCAGTCCTTCTACCTTTGCCGGGGAGCTGTTTTTT
clone size: .; D gene: .; V gene: TRBV27; J gene: TRBJ2-2; CDR3 protein: CASSRPQRRELFF; CDR3 DNA: TGTGCCAGCAGTAGACCCCAACGTAGGGAGCTGTTTTTT
clone size: .; D gene: .; V gene: TRBV11-3; J gene: TRBJ1-3; CDR3 protein: CASSMGLGQIYSGNTIYF; CDR3 DNA: TGTGCCAGCAGCATGGGCCTAGGACAGATTTACTCTGGAAACACCATATATTTT
clone size: .; D gene: .; V gene: TRBV7-2; J gene: TRBJ1-6; CDR3 protein: CASSLAQAVVNSPLHF; CDR3 DNA: TGTGCCAGCAGCTTAGCGCAGGCAGTAGTTAATTCACCCCTCCACTTT
clone size: .; D gene: .; V gene: TRBV5-1; J gene: TRBJ1-6; CDR3 protein: CASSLRLQGSANSPLHF; CDR3 DNA: TGCGCCAGCAGCTTGAGACTACAGGGATCCGCTAATTCACCCCTCCACTTT
clone size: .; D gene: TRBD2; V gene: TRBV28; J gene: TRBJ2-7; CDR3 protein: CASSSLTSGRPYEQYF; CDR3 DNA: TGTGCCAGCAGTTCCCTTACTAGCGGGCGTCCCTACGAGCAGTACTTC
clone size: .; D gene: .; V gene: TRBV11-3; J gene: TRBJ2-7; CDR3 protein: CASSLDQGYEQYF; CDR3 DNA: TGTGCCAGCAGCTTGGATCAGGGCTACGAGCAGTACTTC
clone size: .; D gene: .; V gene: TRBV5-1; J gene: TRBJ2-3; CDR3 protein: CASSLRSSSPGTDTQYF; CDR3 DNA: TGCGCCAGCAGCTTACGTTCTAGCAGTCCGGGCACAGATACGCAGTATTTT
clone size: .; D gene: .; V gene: TRBV18; J gene: TRBJ2-7; CDR3 protein: CASSPGGGGKYEQYF; CDR3 DNA: TGTGCCAGCTCACCGGGAGGCGGGGGCAAGTACGAGCAGTACTTC
clone size: .; D gene: .; V gene: TRBV11-2; J gene: TRBJ1-2; CDR3 protein: CASSLTPPPGGYTF; CDR3 DNA: TGTGCCAGCAGTCTTACCCCGCCCCCCGGGGGGTACACCTTC
clone size: .; D gene: TRBD2; V gene: TRBV19; J gene: TRBJ2-1; CDR3 protein: CASSARLATYNEQFF; CDR3 DNA: TGTGCCAGTAGTGCTCGACTAGCGACCTACAATGAGCAGTTCTTC
clone size: .; D gene: .; V gene: TRBV9; J gene: TRBJ1-1; CDR3 protein: CASSSRGGRGNTEAFF; CDR3 DNA: TGTGCCAGCAGTTCTCGAGGGGGAAGAGGGAACACTGAAGCTTTCTTT
clone size: .; D gene: TRBD2; V gene: TRBV7-2; J gene: TRBJ2-5; CDR3 protein: CASSLQREPGETQYF; CDR3 DNA: TGTGCCAGCAGCTTACAGCGGGAGCCAGGCGAGACCCAGTACTTC
clone size: .; D gene: .; V gene: TRBV7-7; J gene: TRBJ2-2; CDR3 protein: CASSFGTPNTGELFF; CDR3 DNA: TGTGCCAGCAGCTTTGGGACCCCAAACACCGGGGAGCTGTTTTTT
clone size: .; D gene: TRBD1; V gene: TRBV9; J gene: TRBJ1-6; CDR3 protein: CASSVGTGDPYNSPLHF; CDR3 DNA: TGTGCCAGCAGCGTAGGGACAGGGGATCCCTATAATTCACCCCTCCACTTT